This TCR beta chain was identified during a study of OX40 agonist ivuxolimab in advanced cancers. Study context: Ivuxolimab, which is an agonistic anti-OX40 (CD134) antibody, was administered to the patients. Patient treatment consisted of intravenous ivuxolimab administration every 2 weeks at 0.01 to 10 mg/kg. From about 23 to 85 years was the age range, with a mean of approximately 58 years, and over 80% were male. General study findings and limits: The study observed clonal expansion of CD4+ and CD8+ blood T cells by week 6 at 0.1 to 3.0 mg/kg.

Worth noting for this clone: The antigen is not known.

Sequencing was performed with immunoSEQ multiplex PCR; in TCRdb, only in-frame clones are kept and a portion is missing. The data contain roughly 20,000 clones, approximately 83% of them singletons. The germline V gene has CDR1 MDHEN and CDR2 SYDVKM. This CDR3 contains 18 residues. Trimming took off 3 bases at V and 1 base at J, with 20 bases between the two ends. This material consisted of CD4+ or CD8+ T cells sorted from blood, taken in a trial of the OX40 agonist ivuxolimab. The V call is TRBV28, the J call TRBJ2-3; D remains unclear. The source is an adult with an advanced solid tumor such as melanoma, head and neck, liver or kidney cancer. The CDR3 loop is CASSFPRDRTWGTDTQYF. The CDR3 nucleotides read TGTGCCAGCAGTTTCCCTAGAGACCGAACCTGGGGCACAGATACGCAGTATTTT.